This T cell receptor beta chain was retrieved from a study of cytomegalovirus exposure and HLA in healthy donors. Study-level information: A previous analysis identified approximately 120 million unique TCR beta sequences derived from around 180 million T cells.

On this clone: Its antigen is not known.

The study ran its PCR with 60 Vbeta and 13 Jbeta primers. Assay: immunoSEQ multiplex PCR; the TCRdb copy retains only in-frame clones and omits some. The sample lists tens of thousands of clones; about two thirds were seen once. V lost 4 bases, J lost 2 bases, and 10 bases lay in between. The CDR3 extends over 13 amino acids. Germline V gene data show CDR1 as SGHRS and CDR2 as YFSETQ. Study-wide results and caveats: Later analysis demonstrated an association between a missense DCLRE1C variant and TCR beta V- and J-gene trimming. Upon later analysis, HLA-associated TCR beta chains proved more clonally expanded than other, equally common chains.

This receptor was obtained from a woman aged 40 to 49 in good health and CMV-seropositive. Sample: PBMCs. The chain carries TRBV5-1 and TRBJ2-7; TRBD1 might be the D (6 bases). The CDR3 loop reads CASSPGQPYEQYF. In DNA, the CDR3 is TGCGCCAGCAGCCCTGGACAGCCCTACGAGCAGTACTTC.